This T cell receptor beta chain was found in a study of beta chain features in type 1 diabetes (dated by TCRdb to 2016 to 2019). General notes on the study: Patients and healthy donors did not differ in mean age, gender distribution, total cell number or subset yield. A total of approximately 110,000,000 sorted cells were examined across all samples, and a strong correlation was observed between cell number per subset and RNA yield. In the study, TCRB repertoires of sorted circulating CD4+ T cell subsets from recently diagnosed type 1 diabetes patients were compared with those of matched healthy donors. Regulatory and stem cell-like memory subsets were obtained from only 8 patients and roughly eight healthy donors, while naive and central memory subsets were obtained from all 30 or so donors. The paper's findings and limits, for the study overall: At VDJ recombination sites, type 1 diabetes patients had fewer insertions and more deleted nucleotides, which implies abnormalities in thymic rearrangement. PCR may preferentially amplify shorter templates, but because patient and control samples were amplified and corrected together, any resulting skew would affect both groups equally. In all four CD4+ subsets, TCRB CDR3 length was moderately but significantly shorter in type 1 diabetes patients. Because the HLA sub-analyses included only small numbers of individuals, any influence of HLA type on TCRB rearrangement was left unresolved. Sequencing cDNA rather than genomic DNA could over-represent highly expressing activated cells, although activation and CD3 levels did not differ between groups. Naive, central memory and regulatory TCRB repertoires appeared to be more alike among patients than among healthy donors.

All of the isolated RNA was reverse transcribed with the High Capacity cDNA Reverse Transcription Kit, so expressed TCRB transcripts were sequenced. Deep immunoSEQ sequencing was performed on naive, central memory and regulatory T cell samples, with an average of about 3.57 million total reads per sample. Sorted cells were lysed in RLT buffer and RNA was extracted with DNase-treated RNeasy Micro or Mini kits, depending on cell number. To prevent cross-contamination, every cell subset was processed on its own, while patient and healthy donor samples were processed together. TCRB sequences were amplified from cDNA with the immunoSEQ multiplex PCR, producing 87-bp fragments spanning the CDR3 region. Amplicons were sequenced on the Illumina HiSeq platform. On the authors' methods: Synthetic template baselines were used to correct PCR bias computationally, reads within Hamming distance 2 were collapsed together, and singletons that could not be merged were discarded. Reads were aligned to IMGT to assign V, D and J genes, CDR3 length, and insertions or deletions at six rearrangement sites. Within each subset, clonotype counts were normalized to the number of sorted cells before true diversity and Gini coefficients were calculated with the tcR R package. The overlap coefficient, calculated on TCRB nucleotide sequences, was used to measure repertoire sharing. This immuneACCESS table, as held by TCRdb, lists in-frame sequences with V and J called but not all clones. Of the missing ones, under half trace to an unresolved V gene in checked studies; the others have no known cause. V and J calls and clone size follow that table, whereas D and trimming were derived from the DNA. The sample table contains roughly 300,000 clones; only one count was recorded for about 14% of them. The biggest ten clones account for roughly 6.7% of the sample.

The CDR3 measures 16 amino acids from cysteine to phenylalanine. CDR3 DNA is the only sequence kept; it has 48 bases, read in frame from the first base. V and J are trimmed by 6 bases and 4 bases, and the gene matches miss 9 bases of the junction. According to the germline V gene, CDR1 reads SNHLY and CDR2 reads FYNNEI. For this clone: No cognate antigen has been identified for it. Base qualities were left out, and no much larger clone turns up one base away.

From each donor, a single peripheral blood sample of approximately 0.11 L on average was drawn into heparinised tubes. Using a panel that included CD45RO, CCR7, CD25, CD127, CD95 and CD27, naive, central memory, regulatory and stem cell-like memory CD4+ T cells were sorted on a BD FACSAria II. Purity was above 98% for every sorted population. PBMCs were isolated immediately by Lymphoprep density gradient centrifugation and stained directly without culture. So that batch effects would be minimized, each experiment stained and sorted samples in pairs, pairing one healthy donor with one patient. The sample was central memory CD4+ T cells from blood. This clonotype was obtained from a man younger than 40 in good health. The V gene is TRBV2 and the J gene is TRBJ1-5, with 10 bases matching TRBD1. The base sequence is TGTGCCAGCAGACAAGTAGCGGGACAGGGGAATCAGCCCCAGCATTTT. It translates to CASRQVAGQGNQPQHF. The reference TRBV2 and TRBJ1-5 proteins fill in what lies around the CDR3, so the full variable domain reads EPEVTQTPSHQVTQMGQEVILRCVPISNHLYFYWYRQILGQKVEFLVSFYNNEISEKSEIFDDQFSVERPDGSNFTLKIRSTKLEDSAMYFCASRQVAGQGNQPQHFGDGTRLSIL.